This TCR beta chain was found in a study of CD8 T cells in ankylosing spondylitis. Points from the study as a whole: Disease-linked clones displayed a CD8+ phenotype and appeared relatively rarely in peripheral blood. Significant enrichment of disease-linked clones was reported in matched ankylosing spondylitis synovial fluid.

This clonotype was counted at least ten times. The antigen is not known. TCRdb called the 5' RACE reads again in MiXCR, with one record for every CDR3 protein. The data hold 85,000 to 100,000 distinct CDR3 sequences, with just under 9% observed a single time. V lost 1 base to trimming and J lost 7 bases, with 8 bases between them. The germline V gene encodes CDR1 SEHNR and CDR2 FQNEAQ (reference sequence). The CDR3 is made up of 13 amino acids. This TCR derives from a male donor with ankylosing spondylitis or in good health (not recorded which). The chain combines TRBV7-9 with TRBJ1-5, with a tentative D call TRBD1 (5 bases). The sequencing input was blood, either unsorted or a sorted T cell fraction (not recorded which). Here the CDR3 DNA reads TGTGCCAGCAGCTTAGGGGGGAGCCAGCCCCAGCATTTT. Its protein is CASSLGGSQPQHF.